This T cell receptor beta chain came from a study of vaccination and CD4 T cells after COVID-19. CDR3 length: 14 amino acids. Germline V lookup: CDR1 SNHLY, CDR2 FYNNEI. V lost 7 bases and J lost 7; bases outside the gene matches: 8. The treatment denotes: approximately 9-day PBMC culture with coronavirus spike peptide pools or control peptides (ViraFEST assay). With the Oncomine TCR Beta short-read assay, DNA from cultured CD4+ T cells was sequenced. In TCRdb, the PCR reads were re-called with MiXCR into one record per CDR3 protein. Of 13,000 or so distinct CDR3 sequences listed, nearly 45% were seen once; the top ten hold 7.5% to 9%. About this clonotype: No antigen is known for it.

The rearrangement joins TRBV2 to TRBJ1-5, with 9 bases aligning to TRBD1. The sequence derives from a human donor who had recovered from COVID-19. Sample: CD4+ T cells from blood, cultured in vitro, taken after SARS-CoV-2 vaccination. CDR3 coding DNA: TGTGCCAGCAATAAACAGGGGGCCGCCCAGCCCCAGCATTTT. Translating it yields CASNKQGAAQPQHF.